The next 29 T cell receptor beta chains were all read from a single sample in a study of shared T cell receptors in the human thymus. TCRdb's table, derived via immunoSEQ multiplex PCR, lists solely in-frame clones and lacks some. There are 500,000 to 850,000 clones in the sample; roughly 86% occur only once, and 0.009% to 0.0095% lies in the top ten. The same sample was also used in a study of human thymus T cells.

Sequences were obtained from thymocytes. The source of these receptors is a boy under three years old with a congenital heart defect.

The rearrangement joins TRBV5-1 to TRBJ2-7; unclear D gene. Germline CDR1 SGHRS, CDR2 YFSETQ. V gave up 3 bases and J gave up 4 bases, with 14 bases separating them. The CDR3 loop spans 14 amino acids. CDR3 bases: TGCGCCAGCAGCTCGAGCCCCATTCCTTACGAGCAGTACTTC. Amino acids: CASSSSPIPYEQYF.

This chain links TRBV7-8 with TRBJ1-5, with D hard to call. The CDR3 is made up of 13 amino acids. Trimming pared 0 bases from V and 3 bases from J, leaving 3 bases between. The germline V gene has CDR1 SGHVS and CDR2 FQNEAQ. CDR3 protein: CASSLASNQPQHF. Here the CDR3 DNA reads TGTGCCAGCAGCTTAGCCTCCAATCAGCCCCAGCATTTT.

CDR3 protein: CATGGNAGYTF. The CDR3, as DNA: TGTGCGACGGGGGGGAATGCTGGCTACACCTTC. This chain links TRBV6-6 with TRBJ1-2; weak D call: TRBD1 (5 bases). Germline loops: CDR1 MNHNY, CDR2 SVGAGI (reference sequence). This CDR3 spans 11 amino acids.

This clone was recorded once. The chain links TRBV4-2 to TRBJ1-6, with no clear D. CDR3 length equals 15 residues. V was shortened by 1 base and J by 7 bases, with 11 bases between the two germline ends. Per the germline V gene, CDR1 is LGHNA and CDR2 is YNFKEQ. CDR3 amino acids: CASSQVAGNNSPLHF. The CDR3 DNA is TGTGCCAGCAGCCAAGTTGCGGGGAACAATTCACCCCTCCACTTT.

Turning to this clone: The sample holds other DNA sequences that translate to the same CDR3. This chain joins TRBV5-1 and TRBJ2-3; TRBD2 is a possible D gene (5 bases). The V gene lost 4 bases and the J gene lost 1 base, with 10 bases spanning the gap. From germline, CDR1 is SGHRS and CDR2 YFSETQ. The CDR3 is 14 residues long. CDR3 sequence: CASSPDSGTDTQYF. The CDR3 DNA is TGCGCCAGCAGCCCGGACTCGGGCACAGATACGCAGTATTTT.

This clone is a singleton in its sample. J is TRBJ2-7 and V is TRBV30; a possible D gene is TRBD2 (6 bases). Germline CDR1 GTSNPN, CDR2 SVGIG (reference sequence). The CDR3 has 15 amino acids. V was shortened by 2 bases and J by 1 base, with 15 bases between the two germline ends. The CDR3 spells CAWSSGGVNSYEQYF. The CDR3 coding sequence is TGTGCCTGGAGTTCCGGGGGAGTTAATTCCTACGAGCAGTACTTC.

The V gene is TRBV7-2, the J gene TRBJ1-3; no clear D gene. Trimming removed 2 bases at V and 0 bases at J, with 8 bases between. There are 15 residues in the CDR3. Germline V gives CDR1 SGHTA, CDR2 FQGNSA. The CDR3 spells CASSLPGGSGNTIYF. In DNA form, the CDR3 reads TGTGCCAGCAGCTTACCCGGCGGCTCTGGAAACACCATATATTTT.

The CDR3 nucleotides are TGTGCCAGCACCTCGAGCGGGGGGTACACCGGGGAGCTGTTTTTT. Translation: CASTSSGGYTGELFF. J is TRBJ2-2 and V is TRBV9, with TRBD2 matching 9 bases. V shed 6 bases, J shed 3 bases, and the junction held 6 bases outside the gene matches. The CDR3 length is 15 residues. Germline CDR1 SGDLS, CDR2 YYNGEE. Supplemented by reference TRBV9 and TRBJ2-2, the full variable domain reads DSGVTQTPKHLITATGQRVTLRCSPRSGDLSVYWYQQSLDQGLQFLIQYYNGEERAKGNILERFSAQQFPDLHSELNLSSLELGDSALYFCASTSSGGYTGELFFGEGSRLTVL.

V and J are TRBV5-1 and TRBJ2-1; TRBD2 aligns across 7 bases. The CDR3 covers 15 residues. After removal of 3 bases from V and 7 bases from J, the junction contained 10 bases not matched to a gene. Per the germline V gene, CDR1 is SGHRS and CDR2 is YFSETQ. Here the CDR3 DNA reads TGCGCCAGCAGCTGGCTTGCGGGAGCTAGTAATGAGCAGTTCTTC. Its translation is CASSWLAGASNEQFF.

The chain uses TRBV5-5 and TRBJ1-6; D unresolved. This CDR3 comprises 15 residues. Germline CDR1 and CDR2: SGHKS and YYEKEE (reference sequence). The V end lost 0 bases, the J end lost 6 bases, and 10 bases lay between the germline ends. The CDR3 region has the DNA TGTGCCAGCAGCTTGGTAGGAGGGTGTAATTCACCCCTCCACTTT. Its protein is CASSLVGGCNSPLHF.

The chain recombines TRBV27 with TRBJ2-7; D perhaps matches TRBD2 (7 bases). The CDR3 extends over 17 amino acids. The V end was cut by 2 bases, the J end by 4 bases, with 21 bases between. Germline-derived CDR1 and CDR2 are MNHEY and SMNVEV (reference sequence). The chain's CDR3 is CASSLRGGSSLLYEQYF. The CDR3 region has the DNA TGTGCCAGCAGTTTAAGGGGGGGGTCTAGTCTACTGTACGAGCAGTACTTC.

This clone was found a few times. This chain connects TRBV6-4 to TRBJ1-1, with D unresolved. This CDR3 contains 15 residues. Germline-derived CDR1 and CDR2 are MRHNA and SNTAGT. Trimming took off 4 bases at V and 1 base at J, with 13 bases between the two ends. The CDR3 region is CASSVLRRENTEAFF. Here the CDR3 DNA reads TGTGCCAGCAGTGTTCTTCGCCGGGAGAACACTGAAGCTTTCTTT.

This clone showed up just once. This chain links TRBV4-2 with TRBJ2-3, with 8 positions matching TRBD2. This CDR3 region has 18 residues. Germline values: CDR1 LGHNA, CDR2 YNFKEQ. J gave up 6 bases and V 1 base, and 15 bases lay outside the gene matches. CDR3 residues: CASSQGERGPTLGDTQYF. CDR3 coding DNA: TGTGCCAGCAGCCAAGGGGAGCGGGGGCCAACACTGGGGGATACGCAGTATTTT.

This clone showed up just once. The gene calls are TRBV28 and TRBJ2-5; D remains ambiguous. From germline, CDR1 is MDHEN and CDR2 SYDVKM. Trimming stripped 3 bases from V and 0 bases from J, with 5 bases between. The CDR3 extends over 13 amino acids. The chain's CDR3 is CASSFPYQETQYF. The CDR3 DNA follows: TGTGCCAGCAGTTTCCCGTACCAAGAGACCCAGTACTTC.

V and J are TRBV7-6 and TRBJ2-5; 8 positions match TRBD1. V was clipped by 5 bases and J by 5 bases; unmatched bases: 22. The CDR3 extends over 19 amino acids. Germline CDR1 reads SGHVS; CDR2 reads FNYEAQ. CDR3 nucleotide sequence: TGTGCCAGCAGCGTTCCGGGACAGGATGTTGGATATTCCGTGGAGACCCAGTACTTC. It translates to CASSVPGQDVGYSVETQYF.

The CDR3 here is CSVDPPPGRGYGYTF. CDR3 coding DNA: TGCAGCGTTGACCCCCCCCCGGGCAGGGGTTATGGCTACACCTTC. This chain uses TRBV29-1 with TRBJ1-2, with D possibly being TRBD1 (6 bases). Germline V CDR1 and CDR2: SQVTM, ANQGSEA. V was shortened by 3 bases and J by 5 bases, with 19 bases between the two germline ends. This CDR3 spans 15 amino acids.

CDR3 DNA sequence: TGCGCCAGCAGCCAAGGTGGACAGGGCTTCGAGCAGTACTTC. Its protein product is CASSQGGQGFEQYF. This chain links TRBV4-3 with TRBJ2-7; 8 nucleotides line up with TRBD1. This CDR3 comprises 14 residues. Germline V lookup: CDR1 LGHNA, CDR2 YSLEER. The V segment lost 1 base and the J segment 6 bases; nucleotides outside the gene matches: 5.

The rearrangement links TRBV6-1 to TRBJ2-7; a weak D match, TRBD1 (6 bases). Trimming removed 4 bases at V and 4 bases at J, with 14 bases between. The CDR3 runs 14 residues. CDR1 and CDR2 (germline): MNHNS, SASEGT. This CDR3 is CASSGSARGYEQYF. In DNA, the CDR3 is TGTGCCAGCAGTGGTTCCGCCAGGGGTTACGAGCAGTACTTC.

The chain uses TRBV7-8 and TRBJ1-1; TRBD1 matches 10 bases. The germline V gene has CDR1 SGHVS and CDR2 FQNEAQ. The V and J ends lost 5 bases and 1 base, in that order; junction bases with no gene match: 7. The length of the CDR3 is 16 residues. The CDR3 nucleotides read TGTGCCAGCAGCCCAGCTCGGACAGGGGGGAACACTGAAGCTTTCTTT. Protein: CASSPARTGGNTEAFF. Drawing the rest from reference TRBV7-8 and TRBJ1-1, the complete variable domain is GAGVSQSPRYKVAKRGQDVALRCDPISGHVSLFWYQQALGQGPEFLTYFQNEAQLDKSGLPSDRFFAERPEGSVSTLKIQRTQQEDSAVYLCASSPARTGGNTEAFFGQGTRLTVV.

This chain joins TRBV7-6 and TRBJ2-1; D unclear. The ends were cut back, 1 base at V and 0 bases at J, with 7 bases in the middle. This CDR3 contains 15 residues. The germline CDR1 and CDR2 sequences are SGHVS and FNYEAQ. For the CDR3, the DNA is TGTGCCAGCAGCTTAGACCGGTTCTCCTACAATGAGCAGTTCTTC. It yields the protein CASSLDRFSYNEQFF.

This rearrangement joins TRBV6-6 to TRBJ2-1; the D is unclear. The CDR3 consists of 14 residues. V gave up 2 bases and J gave up 4 bases, with 9 bases separating them. Looked up from germline, CDR1 is MNHNY and CDR2 is SVGAGI (reference sequence). CDR3 sequence: CASSYLLPYNEQFF. CDR3 nucleotides: TGTGCCAGCAGTTACCTACTCCCGTACAATGAGCAGTTCTTC.

This chain links TRBV5-8 with TRBJ1-1; unclear D gene. From germline, CDR1 is SGHTS and CDR2 YDEGEE. V shed 0 bases and J shed 4 bases, with 10 bases lying between them. The CDR3 covers 14 residues. In nucleotides, the CDR3 is TGTGCCAGCAGCTTGGGTCCGTCGGGCACTGAAGCTTTCTTT. Amino acids: CASSLGPSGTEAFF.

The chain combines TRBV7-9 with TRBJ2-1; possibly TRBD2 for D (6 bases). The CDR3 has 19 residues. V was clipped by 0 bases and J by 5 bases, with 23 bases between them. CDR1 is SEHNR, CDR2 FQNEAQ, per germline (reference sequence). CDR3: CASSLARGLDPIEHNEQFF. The CDR3, as DNA: TGTGCCAGCAGCTTAGCGCGGGGACTCGACCCCATCGAACACAATGAGCAGTTCTTC. Filled out from reference TRBV7-9 and TRBJ2-1, the complete variable domain reads DTGVSQNPRHKITKRGQNVTFRCDPISEHNRLYWYRQTLGQGPEFLTYFQNEAQLEKSRLLSDRFSAERPKGSFSTLEIQRTEQGDSAMYLCASSLARGLDPIEHNEQFFGPGTRLTVL.

CDR3 loop: CASTSGPDISNQPQHF. CDR3 nucleotide sequence: TGTGCCAGCACCTCCGGCCCTGACATAAGCAATCAGCCCCAGCATTTT. The chain carries TRBV28 and TRBJ1-5; D uncertain. CDR1 is MDHEN and CDR2 is SYDVKM in the germline V gene. Trimming left V 7 bases short and J 1 base short, with 17 bases between. The CDR3 sequence is 16 residues long. The whole variable domain, filled in from reference TRBV28 and TRBJ1-5, reads DVKVTQSSRYLVKRTGEKVFLECVQDMDHENMFWYRQDPGLGLRLIYFSYDVKMKEKGDIPEGYSVSREKKERFSLILESASTNQTSMYLCASTSGPDISNQPQHFGDGTRLSIL.

Only a few counts were recorded for this clone. This chain uses TRBV4-3 with TRBJ2-4; D might be TRBD2 (6 bases). Trimming took off 6 bases at V and 0 bases at J, with 12 bases between the two ends. This CDR3 is 15 amino acids long. Per germline, CDR1 LGHNA and CDR2 YSLEER. CDR3 sequence reads: CASRPSALAKNIQYF. CDR3 nucleotides: TGCGCCAGCAGGCCTAGCGCCCTAGCCAAAAACATTCAGTACTTC.

V is TRBV19 and J is TRBJ2-5; TRBD1 agrees at 10 bases. V lost 6 bases to trimming and J lost 5 bases; unmatched junction nucleotides: 3. This CDR3 contains 13 residues. Germline CDR1 and CDR2: LNHDA and SQIVND (reference sequence). Written as DNA, the CDR3 is TGTGCCAGTAGGGACAGGGGGGCGGAGACCCAGTACTTC. Translated, it gives CASRDRGAETQYF.

The rearrangement joins TRBV7-3 to TRBJ2-3; D unclear. From germline, CDR1 is SGHTA and CDR2 FQGTGA. CDR3 length: 14 residues. Trimming stripped 1 base from V and 3 bases from J, with 8 bases between. The CDR3 nucleotides are TGTGCCAGCAGCTTAAGGGCCTCAACAGATACGCAGTATTTT. Protein: CASSLRASTDTQYF.

This clone was found a few times. This chain joins TRBV15 and TRBJ1-1; 7 positions match TRBD1. The CDR3 has 15 amino acids. The junction had 6 bases not matched to a gene; V was cut back by 5 bases and J by 0 bases. CDR1 LNHNV and CDR2 YYDKDF come from the germline V gene (reference sequence). CDR3 sequence: CATSRHQGVNTEAFF. CDR3 nucleotides: TGTGCCACCAGCCGCCATCAGGGGGTGAACACTGAAGCTTTCTTT.

The chain joins TRBV14 to TRBJ2-7, with 8 bases aligning to TRBD2. The CDR3 runs to 20 residues. J was trimmed by 2 bases and V by 0 bases; bases with no gene match: 18. Germline CDR1 SGHDN, CDR2 FVKESK. The CDR3 region is CASSQEDGVAGFMRAYEQYF. The CDR3 region has the DNA TGTGCCAGCAGCCAAGAGGATGGGGTAGCGGGATTCATGAGGGCCTACGAGCAGTACTTC.